A selection of T cell receptor beta chains follows, all from one sample in a study of blood T cell repertoires in COVID-19. Repertoires were generated with immunoSEQ multiplex PCR, while TCRdb's copy carries only in-frame clones and drops some. The data show tens of thousands of clones, roughly four fifths seen once. Input material: peripheral blood. The receptors were sampled from a woman in her sixties with acute or convalescent COVID-19. The CDR3 runs from the conserved cysteine through the conserved F or W. The order of the fields is clone size, D gene, J gene, V gene, CDR3 DNA, CDR3 protein. The D gene is left open where the match is weak. The size entry is marked missing in some rows and otherwise reads once, few, many or a size class.

. . TRBJ2-2 TRBV24-1 TGTGCCACCAGTGAGCCCCTCTCTGGTGGAGCCGGGGAGCTGTTTTTT CATSEPLSGGAGELFF
. . TRBJ1-2 TRBV6-5 TGTGCCAGCAGTAATTCTTATAGCTACACCTTC CASSNSYSYTF
. TRBD1 TRBJ1-2 TRBV7-2 TGTGCCAGCAGCTTATCACAGGGGGCGCAAGGCTACACCTTC CASSLSQGAQGYTF
. TRBD1 TRBJ1-2 TRBV18 TGTGCCAGCTCACGCCCAGGTGGACAGGGCCTTAACTATGGCTACACCTTC CASSRPGGQGLNYGYTF
. . TRBJ1-1 TRBV18 TGTGCCAGCTCACCTTATCGGGGCACTGAAGCTTTCTTT CASSPYRGTEAFF
. TRBD2 TRBJ2-3 TRBV3-1/TRBV3-2 TGTGCCAGCAGCCAAGGACTAGCGAGTACGCAGTATTTT CASSQGLASTQYF
. . TRBJ1-1 TRBV30 TGTGCCTGGAGTGTCCAGGAGAACACTGAAGCTTTCTTT CAWSVQENTEAFF
. . TRBJ2-7 TRBV29-1 TGCAGCGTTGAGGGCAGCTCCTACGAGCAGTACTTC CSVEGSSYEQYF
. . TRBJ2-6 TRBV29-1 TGCAGCGTTGAAGGGGGGGACTCTGGGGCCAACGTCCTGACTTTC CSVEGGDSGANVLTF
. TRBD1 TRBJ1-1 TRBV5-6 TGTGCCAGCAGCCGGGACAGGGCACCTGAAGCTTTCTTT CASSRDRAPEAFF
. TRBD2 TRBJ2-1 TRBV7-9 TGTGCCAGCAACCGGGGGGTCACCTACAATGAGCAGTTCTTC CASNRGVTYNEQFF
. TRBD1 TRBJ2-5 TRBV19 TGTGCCAGTAGTATAAGCCTACAGGGGGCCAGGGAGACCCAGTACTTC CASSISLQGARETQYF
once . TRBJ1-2 TRBV5-1 TGCGCCAGCAGCTTGGAGGGGCCCCCGCTTGGCTACACCTTC CASSLEGPPLGYTF
. . TRBJ2-2 TRBV5-1 TGCGCCAGCAGCCTGGGGGTGGAGACCGGGGAGCTGTTTTTT CASSLGVETGELFF
. . TRBJ2-7 TRBV3-1/TRBV3-2 TGTGCCAGCAGCCATCCGCCGAGCGACTCGGCAGGGGTTAAATTATTGGGCGAGCAGTACTTC CASSHPPSDSAGVKLLGEQYF
few TRBD2 TRBJ2-3 TRBV5-1 TGCGCCAGCAGCTCCCGGACTAGCGGGGGAGCAGATACGCAGTATTTT CASSSRTSGGADTQYF
. . TRBJ1-1 TRBV12-3/TRBV12-4 TGTGCCAGCACCTTTGGCAACACTGAAGCTTTCTTT CASTFGNTEAFF
once TRBD1 TRBJ2-5 TRBV6-5 TGTGCCAGCAGGAGGGAGACAGGGCGACAAGAGACCCAGTACTTC CASRRETGRQETQYF
. . TRBJ1-4 TRBV30 TGTGCCTGGAGCGGCAGGTTTCGAGAAAAACTGTTTTTT CAWSGRFREKLFF
. TRBD2 TRBJ2-5 TRBV5-6 TGTGCCAGCAGCAACCTGTTGAGAGCGGGGGGGAACCAAGAGACCCAGTACTTC CASSNLLRAGGNQETQYF
. . TRBJ1-1 TRBV29-1 TGCAGCGTTGAAGTGTTTCCAGGGGCCACTGAAGCTTTCTTT CSVEVFPGATEAFF
. TRBD1 TRBJ1-1 TRBV7-9 TGTGCCAGCAGCCCCAGGAACAGGGGGTCCAGCGAAGCTTTCTTT CASSPRNRGSSEAFF
. . TRBJ1-5 TRBV19 TGTGCCAGTAGTACTACAGGGATTGGCAATCAGCCCCAGCATTTT CASSTTGIGNQPQHF
. . TRBJ1-3 TRBV6-5 TGTGCCAGCAGTCAGGGATTCTCTGGAAACACCATATATTTT CASSQGFSGNTIYF
once . TRBJ1-3 TRBV3-1/TRBV3-2 TGTGCCAGCAGCCAAGAAACGGTCTCTGGAAACACCATATATTTT CASSQETVSGNTIYF
. TRBD1 TRBJ2-7 TRBV2 TGTGCCAGCAGCCCCCAGGGGGCGTACGAGCAGTACTTC CASSPQGAYEQYF
. . TRBJ1-6 TRBV2 TGTGCCAGCAGTGATGACAGTTGGCGGTCACCCCTCCACTTT CASSDDSWRSPLHF
. . TRBJ2-6 TRBV7-3 TGTGCCAGCAGCCCCCGGTCGGGCCAGGGCTTCTCTGGGGCCAACGTCCTGACTTTC CASSPRSGQGFSGANVLTF
. . TRBJ2-7 TRBV7-9 TGTGCCAGCAGCTTAGTTATCCCAGGCTCCTACGAGCAGTACTTC CASSLVIPGSYEQYF
. . TRBJ1-3 TRBV5-1 TGCGCCAGCAGCTTGGAGGGGACTGGGGTCTCTGGAAACACCATATATTTT CASSLEGTGVSGNTIYF
. TRBD2 TRBJ2-2 TRBV18 TGTGCCAGCTCCTGGACTAGCGGGACGAACACCGGGGAGCTGTTTTTT CASSWTSGTNTGELFF
. . TRBJ1-6 TRBV10-2 TGCGCCAGCACTGGGGGGAATTCACCCCTCCACTTT CASTGGNSPLHF
. . TRBJ1-1 TRBV3-1/TRBV3-2 TGTGCCAGCAGCCGCGGAGAAGGGAGTCACACTGAAGCTTTCTTT CASSRGEGSHTEAFF
. TRBD1 TRBJ1-6 TRBV3-1/TRBV3-2 TGTGCCAGCACGGGACAGGGGGTGAATAATTCACCCCTCCACTTT CASTGQGVNNSPLHF
. TRBD2 TRBJ2-7 TRBV3-1/TRBV3-2 TGTGCCAGCAGCCAAGATTTACTAGCGGGGGGGCTGTTCCACGAGCAGTACTTC CASSQDLLAGGLFHEQYF
. . TRBJ2-4 TRBV5-4 TGTGCCAGCAGCTGGGAGGGGGGGCCCAAAAACATTCAGTACTTC CASSWEGGPKNIQYF
. . TRBJ1-2 TRBV12-3/TRBV12-4 TGTGCCAGCAGTTTAACAGGGAACTATGGCTACACCTTC CASSLTGNYGYTF
. . TRBJ1-1 TRBV9 TGTGCCAGCAGCTCGGGGGGGCAGATGAACACTGAAGCTTTCTTT CASSSGGQMNTEAFF
. . TRBJ1-2 TRBV19 TGTGCCAGTAGCGGGCGACAGTCTAACTATGGCTACACCTTC CASSGRQSNYGYTF
. TRBD2 TRBJ2-3 TRBV19 TGTGCCAGTAAGGGGCGGACTAGCGGGGGTTCTTTGTGGCCAGATACGCAGTATTTT CASKGRTSGGSLWPDTQYF
. TRBD1 TRBJ2-5 TRBV2 TGTGCCAGCAGTGAAGCGCTTCTTGGACGGACAGGGGTTTGGGGGGAAGAGACCCAGTACTTC CASSEALLGRTGVWGEETQYF
. TRBD2 TRBJ2-3 TRBV6-1 TGTGCCAGCAGTGAACAGTATTCTAGCGGGGGGGCAGGTGATACGCAGTATTTT CASSEQYSSGGAGDTQYF
. . TRBJ1-6 TRBV6-5 TGTGCCAGCACAAGGACACTTACTCATAATTCACCCCTCCACTTT CASTRTLTHNSPLHF
. TRBD2 TRBJ2-5 TRBV4-2 TGTGCCAGCAGCCAAGTTGCGGGAGAGTCCCGAGAGACCCAGTACTTC CASSQVAGESRETQYF
. TRBD1 TRBJ1-1 TRBV6-5 TGTGCCAGCAGTAGTCGGGACAGGGGCAGCACTGAAGCTTTCTTT CASSSRDRGSTEAFF